A selection of T cell receptor beta chains follows, all from one sample in a study of response to subunit inactivated influenza vaccine. One entry per CDR3 protein results from TCRdb running MiXCR on the RT-PCR reads. The table has 180,000 or so distinct CDR3 sequences, about 12% seen once. These data were also filed under a second study, of T cells expressing NK-cell markers.

Sequencing was performed on CD8+ T cells sorted from PBMCs, taken 12 days after vaccination. The origin of the receptors is a man aged 50 to 59 who received an inactivated influenza vaccine. Both conserved end residues are part of each CDR3. D genes are given only for firm matches. Clone size is given for some rows only: seen once, a few or many times, or a class if the clone is expanded.

j_call v_call d_call clone_size cdr3_nt cdr3_aa
TRBJ2-5 TRBV20-1 TRBD2 NA TGCAGTGCTAGAGATTGGACTAGCGGGAGGCATCAGCAAGAGACCCAGTACTTC CSARDWTSGRHQQETQYF
TRBJ2-1 TRBV2 NA NA TGTGCCAGCAGTCCCCAGGTGTCAAAAGCCTACAATGAGCAGTTCTTC CASSPQVSKAYNEQFF
TRBJ2-1 TRBV3-1 NA NA TGTGCCAGCAGCCAGTACTACAATGAGCAGTTCTTC CASSQYYNEQFF
TRBJ2-3 TRBV5-6 NA NA TGTGGCAGCAGCTTGTCCCCAGCATACTCAAATACGCAGTATTTT CGSSLSPAYSNTQYF
TRBJ2-3 TRBV9 NA NA TGTGCCAGCAGCGTAGGGGGGCAAGATACGCAGTATTTT CASSVGGQDTQYF
TRBJ2-7 TRBV29-1 TRBD1 many TGCAGCGTTGAAGATGAGGGACAGGTTTTTCGCGAGCAGTACTTC CSVEDEGQVFREQYF
TRBJ2-3 TRBV12-3/TRBV12-4 NA many TGTGCCAGCAGTCCCGTCAGGGATCCCTACGCAGATACGCAGTATTTT CASSPVRDPYADTQYF
TRBJ2-7 TRBV29-1 NA few TGCAGCGTTGAAGATGGGACCGGTAATGGGCACTACGAGCAGTACTTC CSVEDGTGNGHYEQYF
TRBJ2-1 TRBV14 TRBD1 NA TGTGCCAGCAGCCAACAGCCGGGACAGGGTATGCATGAGCAGTTCTTC CASSQQPGQGMHEQFF
TRBJ1-5 TRBV15 NA NA TGTGCCACCAGCAGGAGGCTCGACAGGAATCAGCCCCAGCATTTT CATSRRLDRNQPQHF
TRBJ1-5 TRBV2 NA NA TGTGCCAGCACTGAGAGTCGGCGGAGCCTCAATCAGCCCCAGCATTTT CASTESRRSLNQPQHF
TRBJ2-7 TRBV11-2 NA few TGTGCCAGCAGCTTAGTGAAGGGCTCCTACGAGCAGTACTTC CASSLVKGSYEQYF
TRBJ1-1 TRBV4-3 NA many TGCGCCAGCAGCCAAGATGGCGGGAACACTGAAGCTTTCTTT CASSQDGGNTEAFF
TRBJ2-3 TRBV6-2/TRBV6-3 TRBD1 NA TGTGCCAGCAGTTCCCTGGACAGGCCAGATACGCAGTATTTT CASSSLDRPDTQYF
TRBJ2-1 TRBV11-2 NA NA TGTGCCAGCAGCTATATTACTACCGCACAGTTCTTC CASSYITTAQFF
TRBJ2-2 TRBV20-1 NA few TGCAGTGTAAAGCTCACCGGGGAGCTGTTTTTT CSVKLTGELFF
TRBJ2-1 TRBV4-3 NA few TGCGCCAGCAGCCAAGACTCCCTTCCAGCCTACAATGAGCAGTTCTTC CASSQDSLPAYNEQFF
TRBJ2-3 TRBV20-1 NA NA TGCAGTGCCACCTCCGATATGGAGGGGGGGCTAGATACGCAGTATTTT CSATSDMEGGLDTQYF
TRBJ2-6 TRBV2 TRBD2 NA TGTGCCAGCAGCCCCATCGGGGGGATCTCTGGGGCCAACGTCCTGACTTTC CASSPIGGISGANVLTF
TRBJ2-1 TRBV7-9 NA NA TGTGCCAGCAGCTTAGGGAGTGTCAGGTTCAATGAGCAGTTCTTC CASSLGSVRFNEQFF
TRBJ2-7 TRBV11-2 NA many TGTGCCAGCAGCTCCCACCGGGGCAGGACCTACGAGCAGTACTTC CASSSHRGRTYEQYF
TRBJ2-2 TRBV24-1 TRBD1 few TGTGCCACCAGTGACCGACAGGGGACCGGGGAGCTGTTTTTT CATSDRQGTGELFF
TRBJ1-6 TRBV6-1 TRBD1 few TGTGCCAGCAGAGAAGCAGAGTGGACAGGGGGAAATAATTCACCCCTCCACTTT CASREAEWTGGNNSPLHF
TRBJ1-1 TRBV29-1 NA NA TGCAGCGTTGTGCCCCCCTCGGACACTGAAGCTTTCTTT CSVVPPSDTEAFF
TRBJ2-2 TRBV11-2 NA NA TGTGCCAGCAGCGCCGGCCCGGGATCCACCGGGGAGCTGTTTTTT CASSAGPGSTGELFF
TRBJ2-5 TRBV10-2 TRBD2 NA TGCGCCAGCAGTGTCTCGGCGGGGGGGCGCCAAGAGACCCAGTACTTC CASSVSAGGRQETQYF
TRBJ2-7 TRBV3-1 TRBD2 NA TGTGCCAGCAGCCCGAAGAGACTGGGACTATCCTACGAGCAGTACTTC CASSPKRLGLSYEQYF
TRBJ2-7 TRBV15 NA NA TGTGCCACCAGTAACACAGAATTCTACGAGCAGTACTTC CATSNTEFYEQYF
TRBJ2-5 TRBV12-3/TRBV12-4 NA NA TGTGCCAGCAGTTCCACCGGGGCTAGCGACTTGTACCAAGAGACCCAGTACTTC CASSSTGASDLYQETQYF
TRBJ1-1 TRBV20-1 TRBD1 few TGCAGTGCTAGAGATCCCCTGGACAGGGTTGCCACTGAAGCTTTCTTT CSARDPLDRVATEAFF
TRBJ2-3 TRBV27 TRBD1 NA TGTGCCAGCAGCCCCAGGGGGTTTAGCACAGATACGCAGTATTTT CASSPRGFSTDTQYF
TRBJ2-7 TRBV20-1 TRBD1 NA TGCAGTGCTACAGGGGGCTACTCCTACGAGCAGTACTTC CSATGGYSYEQYF
TRBJ1-1 TRBV7-9 TRBD1 NA TGTGCCAGCAGCCCCCTCGGGGGGACAGTGAACACTGAAGCTTTCTTT CASSPLGGTVNTEAFF
TRBJ2-5 TRBV2 TRBD1 NA TGTGCCAGCAGTGAGGACAGGATTAAAGAGACCCAGTACTTC CASSEDRIKETQYF
TRBJ2-3 TRBV15 NA NA TGTGCCACCAGCAGATCATCGCAGTATTTT CATSRSSQYF
TRBJ1-5 TRBV7-8 TRBD1 NA TGTGCCAGCAGCAGGGACAGGGCTAGCAATCAGCCCCAGCATTTT CASSRDRASNQPQHF
TRBJ1-1 TRBV4-3 NA few TGCGCCAGCAGCCAAGACTTAGCCAGGGCCACTGAAGCTTTCTTT CASSQDLARATEAFF
TRBJ1-1 TRBV12-3/TRBV12-4 NA NA TGTGCCAGCAGTACTTACAGGGTTTCGAACACTGAAGCTTTCTTT CASSTYRVSNTEAFF
TRBJ2-7 TRBV6-2/TRBV6-3 NA few TGTGCCAGCAGTTTCGAACGACTCGAGCAGTACTTC CASSFERLEQYF
TRBJ2-7 TRBV7-9 NA NA TGTGCCAGCAGCTCCCCAGCCCCCGGGTCCCCCTACGAGCAGTACTTC CASSSPAPGSPYEQYF
TRBJ2-1 TRBV12-3/TRBV12-4 NA NA TGTGCCAGCAGTTTTCACCCAACAACGAGACCCTTTTCTCTATATGAGCAGTTCTTC CASSFHPTTRPFSLYEQFF
TRBJ2-2 TRBV28 TRBD1 NA TGTGCCAGCAGTGGGGACAGGGGGCACCCCGGGGAGCTGTTTTTT CASSGDRGHPGELFF
TRBJ1-2 TRBV6-5 TRBD1 many TGTGCCAGCAGTTACTCGATAAGACAGGGGGCTATCTATGGCTACACCTTC CASSYSIRQGAIYGYTF
TRBJ2-3 TRBV15 NA NA TGTGCCACCAGCAGAGATCGGGACTCCTCCACAGATACGCAGTATTTT CATSRDRDSSTDTQYF
TRBJ2-3 TRBV28 NA NA TGTGCCAGCAGTGGTCGGGTTCCGTATTTT CASSGRVPYF
TRBJ2-1 TRBV4-3 NA few TGCGCCAGCAGCCAGGAGAACAATGAGCAGTTCTTC CASSQENNEQFF
TRBJ2-7 TRBV20-1 NA many TGCAGTGCTAGAGATCTTAGCAGGGGAGGCTACGAGCAGTACTTC CSARDLSRGGYEQYF
TRBJ2-1 TRBV29-1 NA many TGCAGCGTTGAGTCGGACAAAAGGGGCAATGAGCAGTTCTTC CSVESDKRGNEQFF
TRBJ2-5 TRBV7-6 NA NA TGTGCCAGCAGCCCGGTCCCTGGGCGAAGTGGGGAGACCCAGTACTTC CASSPVPGRSGETQYF
TRBJ2-2 TRBV6-2/TRBV6-3 NA few TGTGCCAGCAGCTGGACGGCCAACACCGGGGAGCTGTTTTTT CASSWTANTGELFF
TRBJ2-7 TRBV20-1 NA NA TGCAGTGCTCCTCCGGTACCCTCCTACGAGCAGTACTTC CSAPPVPSYEQYF
TRBJ1-2 TRBV7-9 NA few TGTGCCAGCAGCCACACATCGGGCTATGGCTACACCTTC CASSHTSGYGYTF
TRBJ2-7 TRBV18 NA many TGTGCCAGCTCACCACCGGACCGCTACGAGCAGTACTTC CASSPPDRYEQYF
TRBJ2-7 TRBV27 TRBD2 many TGTGCCAGCAGTGTACTAGCGGGCTCCTACGAGCAGTACTTC CASSVLAGSYEQYF
TRBJ2-6 TRBV12-3/TRBV12-4 TRBD1 NA TGTGCCAGCAGCCGTAAACTAACAGGGGCTGGGGCCAACGTCCTGACTTTC CASSRKLTGAGANVLTF